This TCR beta chain originates from a study of CD8 T cells in ankylosing spondylitis. Regarding the study as a whole: There was a TCR beta motif, made of several highly homologous variants, that appeared characteristic of ankylosing spondylitis blood.

This clonotype has just a few counts. The antigen remains undetermined. TCRdb ran MiXCR on the 5' RACE reads and lists one entry per CDR3 protein. The table has hundreds of thousands of distinct CDR3 sequences, about 11% seen once. Trimming removed 7 bases from V and 1 base from J, with 16 bases in between. The CDR3 length is 16 residues. Germline CDR1 ENHRY, CDR2 SYGVKD. This sequence originates from a male donor with ankylosing spondylitis. The chain couples TRBV10-3 to TRBJ2-2; possible D gene TRBD2, 5 bases. The specimen sequenced was blood, either unsorted or a sorted T cell fraction (not recorded which). The DNA of the CDR3 is TGTGCCATCACGGAACTAGTGACAAAGAACACCGGGGAGCTGTTTTTT. It is translated as CAITELVTKNTGELFF.